This is a list of T cell receptor beta chains from one sample in a study of T cell responses to AZD1222 COVID-19 vaccine. Profiling relied on immunoSEQ multiplex PCR, and the TCRdb table lists in-frame clones only, not all of them. The repertoire holds around 100,000 clones, with about 90% as singletons. The sequences come from peripheral blood, collected on day 0 of AZD1222 vaccination. The receptors were gathered from an adult in good health. CDR3s include the opening cysteine and the closing phenylalanine or tryptophan. Fields, in order: V gene, clone size, J gene, D gene, CDR3 DNA, CDR3 protein. D genes are given only for firm matches. Some rows mark clone size as missing; the rest say once, few, many or name a class of expanded clone.

TRBV6-2/TRBV6-3	NA	TRBJ1-2	TRBD1	TGTGCCAGCAGTGCTCCGGGACAGGCGTCCTATGGCTACACCTTC	CASSAPGQASYGYTF
TRBV9	once	TRBJ1-3	TRBD1	TGTGCCAGCAGCGTCGGGACAGAGTCTGGAAACACCATATATTTT	CASSVGTESGNTIYF
TRBV5-4	NA	TRBJ2-5	NA	TGTGCCAGCACCCAGGACTTTAACCAAGAGACCCAGTACTTC	CASTQDFNQETQYF
TRBV30	once	TRBJ2-3	NA	TGTGCCTGGAGTGGCCTTGGTCAGAGGGGAGATACGCAGTATTTT	CAWSGLGQRGDTQYF
TRBV7-2	NA	TRBJ2-5	NA	TGTGCCAGCAGCTTAGAGGGGGGAGAGACCCAGTACTTC	CASSLEGGETQYF
TRBV5-6	NA	TRBJ1-2	TRBD1	TGTGCCAGCAGCTCAGAGACAGGGGAGGGCTACACCTTC	CASSSETGEGYTF
TRBV30	NA	TRBJ1-1	NA	TGTGCCTGGAGTCTCACCACTGAAGCTTTCTTT	CAWSLTTEAFF
TRBV29-1	NA	TRBJ1-1	TRBD1	TGCAGCACACGGACAGGGGGCGAAGCTTTCTTT	CSTRTGGEAFF
TRBV28	NA	TRBJ1-1	NA	TGTGCCAGCAGGAATATACAATACACTGAAGCTTTCTTT	CASRNIQYTEAFF
TRBV11-3	NA	TRBJ2-3	NA	TGTGCCAGCAGCTTAGATAGGGGCACAGATACGCAGTATTTT	CASSLDRGTDTQYF
TRBV6-5	NA	TRBJ2-4	NA	TGTGCCAGCACCGCCAGCGGGCTAGCCAAAAACATTCAGTACTTC	CASTASGLAKNIQYF
TRBV6-5	NA	TRBJ2-1	TRBD1	TGTGCCAGCAAACCCGGGACAGCCTGGAACAATGAGCAGTTCTTC	CASKPGTAWNNEQFF
TRBV27	NA	TRBJ1-2	TRBD1	TGTGCCAGCAGTAAGAGTCGACAGGGGGCGTTGGGAAACTATGGCTACACCTTC	CASSKSRQGALGNYGYTF
TRBV3-1/TRBV3-2	NA	TRBJ2-5	NA	TGTGCCAGCAGCCCAAGATATCAACAGGGCCAAGAGACCCAGTACTTC	CASSPRYQQGQETQYF
TRBV20-1	NA	TRBJ2-7	TRBD2	TGCAGTGCTAGAGATGACGGGGGGAGGTACTTC	CSARDDGGRYF
TRBV2	NA	TRBJ2-7	TRBD2	TGTGCCAGCAAAGCAGTAGGGACTAGCGGCTACGAGCAGTACTTC	CASKAVGTSGYEQYF
TRBV7-6	few	TRBJ1-3	TRBD1	TGTGCCAGCAGTCCGAGAACGGGGACAGGGACCACAAACACCATATATTTT	CASSPRTGTGTTNTIYF
TRBV4-2	NA	TRBJ2-7	TRBD2	TGTGCCAGCAGCCTAAGGACTAGCGGGGGGGAAGCCTACGAGCAGTACTTC	CASSLRTSGGEAYEQYF
TRBV20-1	NA	TRBJ2-5	NA	TGCAGCTCACAGGGCCAAGAGACCCAGTACTTC	CSSQGQETQYF
TRBV7-9	NA	TRBJ1-6	NA	TGTGCCAGCAGCTTAGGTGCCAGATCAAATTCACCCCTCCACTTT	CASSLGARSNSPLHF
TRBV6-5	NA	TRBJ2-3	NA	TGTGCCAGCAGTTACTCGCTGGGGGGTTTCGCAGATACGCAGTATTTT	CASSYSLGGFADTQYF
TRBV6-5	NA	TRBJ2-1	TRBD1	TGTGCCAGCAGCCCCGGACAGGGGTGGGACAATGAGCAGTTCTTC	CASSPGQGWDNEQFF
TRBV6-5	NA	TRBJ2-6	NA	TGTGCCAGCAGAGTAAACTCTGGGGCCAACGTCCTGACTTTC	CASRVNSGANVLTF
TRBV12-3/TRBV12-4	NA	TRBJ1-2	NA	TGTGCCAGCACAGACACCAACTATGGCTACACCTTC	CASTDTNYGYTF
TRBV7-2	NA	TRBJ2-2	NA	TGTGCCAGCAGCCGGTATTGGGGAAACACCGGGGAGCTGTTTTTT	CASSRYWGNTGELFF
TRBV7-8	NA	TRBJ2-5	NA	TGTGCCAGCACCATTATCCGGCCCCAAGAGACCCAGTACTTC	CASTIIRPQETQYF
TRBV6-6	NA	TRBJ2-7	TRBD2	TGTGCCAGTGAGCCTAGCGGATCCTACGAGCAGTACTTC	CASEPSGSYEQYF
TRBV2	NA	TRBJ2-3	NA	TGTGCCAACCTCTGGACCGATGAGACAGATACGCAGTATTTT	CANLWTDETDTQYF
TRBV4-1	NA	TRBJ2-7	NA	TGCGCCAGCAGCCCCCCCTCGGGTGGCGAGCAGTACTTC	CASSPPSGGEQYF
TRBV4-1	NA	TRBJ2-3	NA	TGCGCCAGCAGCCATCAGCCGGAGCGAGACAACACAGATACGCAGTATTTT	CASSHQPERDNTDTQYF
TRBV5-1	NA	TRBJ1-2	NA	TGCGCCAGCAGCTTACTTGGGTCAGCTTATGGCTACACCTTC	CASSLLGSAYGYTF
TRBV6-2/TRBV6-3	NA	TRBJ2-7	NA	TGTGCCAGCAGTTCCCAGGGGGGCCACGAGCAGTACTTC	CASSSQGGHEQYF
TRBV7-8	NA	TRBJ2-1	TRBD2	TGTGCCAGCAGCCACCCGACTAGCGCGATCTACAATGAGCAGTTCTTC	CASSHPTSAIYNEQFF
TRBV10-3	NA	TRBJ1-4	NA	TGTGCCTCCCGACTCGATGAAAAACTGTTTTTT	CASRLDEKLFF
TRBV11-3	NA	TRBJ2-3	NA	TGTGCCAGCAGCTTAGGGGAGACCGACTCTAGCACAGATACGCAGTATTTT	CASSLGETDSSTDTQYF
TRBV19	NA	TRBJ1-5	NA	TGTGCCAGTAGTTCGGTGGGGGGGGGCAATCAGCCCCAGCATTTT	CASSSVGGGNQPQHF
TRBV7-8	NA	TRBJ2-1	NA	TGTGCCAGCAGCCCCTCCTACAATGAGCAGTTCTTC	CASSPSYNEQFF
TRBV6-5	once	TRBJ2-7	TRBD1	TGTGCCAGCCGAGGGACAGGGGGGGACTACGAGCAGTACTTC	CASRGTGGDYEQYF
TRBV5-1	NA	TRBJ1-2	NA	TGCGCCAGCAGCTTGGGACAGAGCGTAAGCTACACCTTC	CASSLGQSVSYTF
TRBV30	NA	TRBJ1-2	NA	TGTGCCTGGAATCACCCACTAAAGGACCGGCAGGGTCCCACCTTC	CAWNHPLKDRQGPTF
TRBV4-2	NA	TRBJ1-2	NA	TGTGCCAGCAGCCAAGACCGGTGGGACACTAGACCTAACTATGGCTACACCTTC	CASSQDRWDTRPNYGYTF
TRBV7-2	NA	TRBJ1-5	NA	TGTGCCAGCAGCTTCACAGAGTACAATCAGCCCCAGCATTTT	CASSFTEYNQPQHF
TRBV6-1	NA	TRBJ1-3	NA	TGTGCCACGGCCCGAGGGTCCAACTCTGGAAACACCATATATTTT	CATARGSNSGNTIYF
TRBV11-1	NA	TRBJ2-5	NA	TGTGCCAGCAGCTTAGCGGGGGTAGCGGAAGAGACCCAGTACTTC	CASSLAGVAEETQYF
TRBV2	NA	TRBJ1-2	TRBD1	TGTGCCAGCAGTAAGGTTGGACAGGGTGATGGCTACACCTTC	CASSKVGQGDGYTF
TRBV3-1/TRBV3-2	NA	TRBJ1-3	NA	TGTGCCAGCAGCCAAGATTTAGGCTTCTCTGGAAACACCATATATTTT	CASSQDLGFSGNTIYF
TRBV7-9	NA	TRBJ2-7	NA	TGTGCCAGCAGCGGCGGAAGCTCCTACGAGCAGTACTTC	CASSGGSSYEQYF
TRBV29-1	NA	TRBJ2-1	NA	TGCAGCGTTGAATACTACAATGAGCAGTTCTTC	CSVEYYNEQFF
TRBV28	NA	TRBJ1-5	TRBD1	TGTGCCAGCAGGCGGACAGGGGAGGGGGGCAATCAGCCCCAGCATTTT	CASRRTGEGGNQPQHF
TRBV5-6	NA	TRBJ2-7	NA	TGTGCCAGCAGCCTCCAACACAGGGTGGTCTCCTACGAGCAGTACTTC	CASSLQHRVVSYEQYF
TRBV19	NA	TRBJ1-5	TRBD1	TGTGCCAGTAGTATTGGGACAGCTTATCAGCCCCAGCATTTT	CASSIGTAYQPQHF
TRBV6-5	NA	TRBJ1-4	NA	TGTGCCAGCAGTTACTCGATGGTCGGACCTAATGAAAAACTGTTTTTT	CASSYSMVGPNEKLFF
TRBV6-5	NA	TRBJ1-1	NA	TGTGCCATCTCGCCCCCACAGGGTGAAGCTTTCTTT	CAISPPQGEAFF
TRBV5-1	NA	TRBJ2-5	NA	TGCGCCAGCAGCAGGAACCAGGGTTCGGCAGAGACCCAGTACTTC	CASSRNQGSAETQYF